The 14 T cell receptor beta chains presented below share a single source sample, sequenced in a study of cytomegalovirus exposure and HLA in healthy donors. Measured with immunoSEQ multiplex PCR; TCRdb has only the in-frame clones, and not every one. The sample contains 160,000 or so clones, around nine tenths of which appear only once. Input material: PBMCs. The receptors stem from a woman in her twenties or thirties in good health and CMV-seronegative.

Only one count was recorded for this clone. The V call is TRBV5-1, the J call TRBJ2-5; no reliable D call. With 4 bases removed from V and 2 bases from J, the gap between germline ends came to 9 bases. The CDR3 consists of 13 residues. Germline CDR1 SGHRS, CDR2 YFSETQ. CDR3 protein: CASSSSPQETQYF. The CDR3 DNA reads TGCGCCAGCAGCAGTAGCCCTCAAGAGACCCAGTACTTC. Based on the CDR3 plus reference TRBV5-1 and TRBJ2-5, the full variable domain is KAGVTQTPRYLIKTRGQQVTLSCSPISGHRSVSWYQQTPGQGLQFLFEYFSETQRNKGNFPGRFSGRQFSNSRSEMNVSTLELGDSALYLCASSSSPQETQYFGPGTRLLVL.

The rearrangement links TRBV4-1 to TRBJ2-1, with TRBD2 matching over 7 bases. Germline CDR1 and CDR2: MGHRA and YSYEKL. This CDR3 is built from 14 residues. Trimming removed 5 bases from V and 13 bases from J; junction bases left unmatched: 14. CDR3 protein: CASSSGAMADLQFF. As DNA, the CDR3 is TGCGCCAGCAGCAGCGGGGCCATGGCCGACCTACAGTTCTTC.

The chain combines TRBV6-1 with TRBJ2-7, with 8 bases identical to TRBD1. The V gene end was trimmed by 4 bases and the J gene end by 4 bases; junction bases not matched to a gene: 3. CDR3 length: 13 residues. The germline gives CDR1 MNHNS, CDR2 SASEGT. CDR3 bases: TGTGCCAGCAGTGTTGACAGGGGATACGAGCAGTACTTC. Residues: CASSVDRGYEQYF.

The chain has TRBV18 and TRBJ2-2; the D is unclear. This CDR3 region has 14 residues. V was clipped by 1 base and J by 7 bases, with 10 bases between them. CDR1 is KGHSH, CDR2 LQKENI, per germline. The CDR3 spells CASSPQRGDGELFF. In DNA, the CDR3 is TGTGCCAGCTCACCACAACGCGGCGACGGGGAGCTGTTTTTT.

The chain uses TRBV4-1 and TRBJ2-7; weak D call: TRBD2 (5 bases). Germline CDR1 reads MGHRA; CDR2 reads YSYEKL. The ends were cut back, 4 bases at V and 5 bases at J, with 12 bases in the middle. CDR3 length: 13 amino acids. In nucleotides, the CDR3 is TGCGCCAGCAGCCTCCAGCGGAGGCACGAGCAGTACTTC. Protein product: CASSLQRRHEQYF.

The rearrangement uses TRBV7-9 and TRBJ1-1, with D maybe TRBD1 (6 bases). The CDR3 totals 14 residues. Per germline, CDR1 SEHNR and CDR2 FQNEAQ (reference sequence). V lost 1 base and J lost 5, with 11 bases in between. The CDR3 spells CASSLDRVATEAFF. CDR3 coding DNA: TGTGCCAGCAGCTTAGACAGGGTCGCGACTGAAGCTTTCTTT.

The CDR3, as DNA: TGTGCCAGCAGCTCCCCGTCGTTAGACTCTTATGGCTACACCTTC. This codes for CASSSPSLDSYGYTF. The chain uses TRBV7-9 and TRBJ1-2; D remains unclear. Per the germline V gene, CDR1 is SEHNR and CDR2 is FQNEAQ (reference sequence). Deletions cut 4 bases from V and 5 bases from J, with 17 bases between. This CDR3 contains 15 residues.

V usage is TRBV27 and J usage is TRBJ2-7; 7 bases map to TRBD2. The CDR3 covers 17 residues. V lost 2 bases to trimming and J lost 2 bases; unmatched junction nucleotides: 12. The germline V gene encodes CDR1 MNHEY and CDR2 SMNVEV (reference sequence). The CDR3 region has the DNA TGTGCCAGCAGTTTAAGGGGTCCCCAGGGAGGGCCCTACGAGCAGTACTTC. Its translation: CASSLRGPQGGPYEQYF.

The V call is TRBV5-4, the J call TRBJ2-3, with 9 bases matching TRBD2. CDR1 and CDR2 (germline): SGHNT, YYREEE (reference sequence). J was trimmed by 0 bases and V by 1 base; bases with no gene match: 3. The CDR3 totals 16 residues. In DNA form, the CDR3 reads TGTGCCAGCAGCTTGCCTAGCGGGGCTAGCACAGATACGCAGTATTTT. It translates to CASSLPSGASTDTQYF.

The gene calls are TRBV18 and TRBJ2-7; D ambiguous. The CDR3 loop spans 12 amino acids. With 3 bases removed from V and 4 bases from J, the gap between germline ends came to 7 bases. Germline V gene data show CDR1 as KGHSH and CDR2 as LQKENI. The CDR3 here is CASSPSRYEQYF. CDR3 nucleotide sequence: TGTGCCAGCTCACCTTCGAGGTACGAGCAGTACTTC.

CDR3 sequence reads: CASSISNGNEQFF. CDR3 DNA sequence: TGTGCCAGTAGTATATCCAACGGGAATGAGCAGTTCTTC. The V gene is TRBV19, the J gene TRBJ2-1, with no clear D. Trimming cost V 2 bases and J 7 bases, with 9 bases left between them. The CDR3 has 13 amino acids. The germline CDR1 and CDR2 sequences are LNHDA and SQIVND (reference sequence).

The rearrangement links TRBV7-9 to TRBJ1-2; 9 bases match TRBD1. Looked up from germline, CDR1 is SEHNR and CDR2 is FQNEAQ (reference sequence). The CDR3 is 15 residues long. After removal of 5 bases from V and 2 bases from J, the junction contained 6 bases not matched to a gene. This chain's CDR3 is CASSPLGQGNYGYTF. The CDR3 nucleotides are TGTGCCAGCAGCCCCCTAGGACAGGGGAACTATGGCTACACCTTC.

The J gene is TRBJ2-2, the V gene TRBV7-8, with D possibly being TRBD2 (5 bases). The CDR3 runs 14 residues. Germline CDR1 SGHVS, CDR2 FQNEAQ. The germline V and J ends were trimmed by 5 bases and 7 bases, with 14 bases remaining between them. The CDR3 DNA reads as TGTGCCAGCAGCCCACTTGGAGGTGGCGGGGAGCTGTTTTTT. Protein: CASSPLGGGGELFF.

V usage is TRBV5-6 and J usage is TRBJ2-5; perhaps TRBD1 as D (6 bases). Germline V gene sequence: CDR1 SGHDT, CDR2 YYEEEE. The CDR3 is made up of 14 amino acids. The V end lost 4 bases, the J end lost 3 bases, and 13 bases lay between the germline ends. The CDR3 sequence is CASSGMGHKETQYF. The CDR3 coding sequence is TGTGCCAGCAGCGGGATGGGACACAAAGAGACCCAGTACTTC.